Below are 19 T cell receptor beta chains sequenced from a single sample in a study of cytomegalovirus exposure and HLA in healthy donors. 13 Jbeta primers and 60 Vbeta primers were used for the PCR. Only in-frame clones appear in the TCRdb table, and some are missing; sequencing was by immunoSEQ multiplex PCR. The table lists 120,000 or so clones, approximately 72% of them singletons. Input material: PBMCs. All receptors come from a woman in her forties or fifties in good health and CMV-seropositive.

CDR3 region: CASSDLQGSGNTIYF. The CDR3 DNA sequence: TGTGCCAGCAGCGACCTACAGGGATCTGGAAACACCATATATTTT. The chain carries TRBV2 and TRBJ1-3, with a tentative D call TRBD1 (6 bases). Germline V gene sequence: CDR1 SNHLY, CDR2 FYNNEI. Trimming removed 6 bases from V and 1 base from J, with 13 bases in between. The CDR3 loop spans 15 amino acids.

The chain couples TRBV5-6 to TRBJ2-7, with TRBD1 as a possible D gene (8 bases). V gave up 4 bases and J gave up 3 bases, with 20 bases separating them. CDR3 length: 16 residues. CDR1 is SGHDT and CDR2 is YYEEEE in the germline V gene. CDR3 protein: CASSPMDRDYIYEQYF. The CDR3 DNA sequence: TGTGCCAGCAGCCCTATGGACAGGGACTATATCTACGAGCAGTACTTC.

This clone was found once. The V gene is TRBV19, the J gene TRBJ1-3; TRBD1 is a possible D gene (5 bases). This CDR3 has 15 amino acids. The V gene lost 5 bases and the J gene lost 4 bases, with 15 bases spanning the gap. Germline lookup yields CDR1 LNHDA and CDR2 SQIVND (reference sequence). The CDR3 region is CASSRNGQFGNTIYF. CDR3 in DNA: TGTGCCAGTAGTCGGAATGGACAATTCGGAAACACCATATATTTT.

The gene calls are TRBV7-3 and TRBJ2-7, with D possibly TRBD1 on 5 matching bases. This CDR3 is built from 13 residues. Germline V gene data show CDR1 as SGHTA and CDR2 as FQGTGA. V was shortened by 4 bases and J by 4 bases, with 11 bases between the two germline ends. DNA of the CDR3: TGTGCCAGCAGCTCCACCCAGGGTTACGAGCAGTACTTC. Protein product: CASSSTQGYEQYF.

The V call is TRBV11-1, the J call TRBJ2-7; 8 bases are a match to TRBD2. The germline CDR1 and CDR2 sequences are SGHAT and FQDESV (reference sequence). CDR3 size: 16 residues. After removal of 5 bases from V and 2 bases from J, the junction contained 11 bases not matched to a gene. Here the CDR3 reads CASSQAGTRGTYEQYF. The CDR3, as DNA: TGTGCCAGCAGCCAAGCCGGGACTAGGGGAACCTACGAGCAGTACTTC.

CDR3 nucleotide sequence: TGTGCCAGCAAGGGACTAGCGTCGAGTAATGAGCAGTTCTTC. This gives the protein CASKGLASSNEQFF. The V gene is TRBV6-1, the J gene TRBJ2-1; TRBD2 matches at 10 bases. With 7 bases clipped from V and 7 bases from J, the junction kept 7 bases outside the gene matches. The CDR3 runs 14 residues. Germline assignment: CDR1 MNHNS and CDR2 SASEGT.

The genes are TRBV5-1 and TRBJ2-2; TRBD2 might be the D (5 bases). V was pared by 4 bases and J by 0 bases, with 10 bases between. Germline V gene sequence: CDR1 SGHRS, CDR2 YFSETQ. CDR3 size: 15 residues. As DNA, the CDR3 is TGCGCCAGCAGCATACGGGAAGCGAACACCGGGGAGCTGTTTTTT. Amino acids: CASSIREANTGELFF.

This chain joins TRBV18 and TRBJ1-1; the D is unclear. The germline V and J ends were trimmed by 2 bases and 8 bases, with 9 bases remaining between them. This CDR3 spans 12 amino acids. Germline V CDR1 and CDR2: KGHSH, LQKENI. CDR3 DNA sequence: TGTGCCAGCTCACCAGGGCCAGCAGAAGCTTTCTTT. Encoded protein: CASSPGPAEAFF.

This chain connects TRBV9 to TRBJ2-2; tentatively, D is TRBD1 (5 bases). The V gene lost 4 bases and the J gene lost 3 bases, with 10 bases spanning the gap. CDR1 SGDLS and CDR2 YYNGEE come from the germline V gene. The length of the CDR3 is 14 residues. In DNA, the CDR3 is TGTGCCAGCAGCTTAGGACACTACACCGGGGAGCTGTTTTTT. This sequence encodes CASSLGHYTGELFF.

This chain connects TRBV7-2 to TRBJ1-1, with TRBD1 matching 8 bases. J gave up 10 bases and V 1 base, and 2 bases lay outside the gene matches. CDR1 and CDR2 from the germline V gene are SGHTA and FQGNSA. The CDR3 spans 12 residues. The CDR3 here is CASSLEDRVAFF. CDR3 nucleotides: TGTGCCAGCAGCTTAGAGGACAGGGTAGCTTTCTTT. Using reference TRBV7-2 and TRBJ1-1 for the parts outside the CDR3, the full variable domain is GAGVSQSPSNKVTEKGKDVELRCDPISGHTALYWYRQSLGQGLEFLIYFQGNSAPDKSGLPSDRFSAERTGGSVSTLTIQRTQQEDSAVYLCASSLEDRVAFFGQGTRLTVV.

The J gene is TRBJ2-5, the V gene TRBV5-6; 9 nucleotides line up with TRBD2. From germline, CDR1 is SGHDT and CDR2 YYEEEE. CDR3 length: 13 amino acids. V was pared by 4 bases and J by 9 bases, with 7 bases of the junction left unmatched. The CDR3 loop reads CASSAGGGRAQYF. The CDR3 DNA follows: TGTGCCAGCAGCGCGGGGGGGGGTAGGGCCCAGTACTTC.

CDR3 in amino acids: CASSLMQGADNEQFF. CDR3 coding DNA: TGCGCCAGCAGCTTAATGCAGGGGGCGGATAATGAGCAGTTCTTC. The chain links TRBV5-1 to TRBJ2-1; 8 bases are a match to TRBD1. Germline V lookup: CDR1 SGHRS, CDR2 YFSETQ. V shed 2 bases, J shed 7 bases, and the junction held 8 bases outside the gene matches. The CDR3 is 15 residues long.

This chain uses TRBV30 with TRBJ1-2; 10 positions match TRBD1. The CDR3 consists of 14 residues. Germline-derived CDR1 and CDR2 are GTSNPN and SVGIG (reference sequence). The trim removed 7 bases at V and 6 bases at J, leaving 11 bases unmatched. As DNA, the CDR3 is TGTGCCTCCAGCGAGGGACAGGGGAAAAATGGCTACACCTTC. It codes for CASSEGQGKNGYTF.

The chain joins TRBV11-3 to TRBJ2-6, with D tentatively TRBD1 (5 bases). V was clipped by 9 bases and J by 0 bases, with 12 bases between them. The CDR3 loop spans 15 amino acids. Looked up from germline, CDR1 is SGHNT and CDR2 is YENEEA. The CDR3 is CASASQGSGANVLTF. DNA of the CDR3: TGTGCCAGTGCTTCTCAGGGCTCTGGGGCCAACGTCCTGACTTTC.

This clone was seen once. The V call is TRBV9, the J call TRBJ2-2, with 14 bases aligning to TRBD2. Losses at the gene ends were 4 bases for V and 3 bases for J; bases not matched to a gene: 8. CDR3 length: 18 amino acids. The germline V gene has CDR1 SGDLS and CDR2 YYNGEE. The CDR3 sequence is CASSSRLAGGIYTGELFF. CDR3 DNA: TGTGCCAGCAGCTCGCGACTAGCGGGAGGGATATACACCGGGGAGCTGTTTTTT. Using reference TRBV9 and TRBJ2-2 for the parts outside the CDR3, the full variable domain is DSGVTQTPKHLITATGQRVTLRCSPRSGDLSVYWYQQSLDQGLQFLIQYYNGEERAKGNILERFSAQQFPDLHSELNLSSLELGDSALYFCASSSRLAGGIYTGELFFGEGSRLTVL.

The rearrangement joins TRBV6-5 to TRBJ1-1; 8 positions agree with TRBD1. Germline V gene sequence: CDR1 MNHEY, CDR2 SVGAGI. CDR3 length: 14 residues. With V trimmed by 5 bases and J by 0 bases, 2 bases remained unmatched. CDR3 sequence: CASSGTGVNTEAFF. Here the CDR3 DNA reads TGTGCCAGCAGTGGGACAGGAGTGAACACTGAAGCTTTCTTT.

The genes are TRBV2 and TRBJ2-3; D not resolved. V shed 6 bases and J shed 1 base, with 11 bases lying between them. Germline CDR1 is SNHLY and CDR2 is FYNNEI. The CDR3 covers 14 residues. The CDR3 region is CASSTTYRTDTQYF. The CDR3, as DNA: TGTGCCAGCAGCACGACTTACCGCACAGATACGCAGTATTTT.

J is TRBJ2-7 and V is TRBV19; TRBD1 matches 7 bases. Germline trimming cut 6 bases from V and 1 base from J; bases unmatched to any gene: 3. The CDR3 is 13 amino acids. CDR1 is LNHDA, CDR2 SQIVND, per germline (reference sequence). In DNA form, the CDR3 reads TGTGCCAGTAGCCCGACAGGGTCCTACGAGCAGTACTTC. Its protein product is CASSPTGSYEQYF.

The rearrangement joins TRBV30 to TRBJ2-2; perhaps TRBD2 as D (6 bases). Germline V CDR1 and CDR2: GTSNPN, SVGIG (reference sequence). V lost 6 bases and J 6 bases, leaving 11 bases between the germline ends. This CDR3 has 12 residues. The CDR3 here is CACRPGAGELFF. The CDR3 DNA sequence: TGTGCCTGTCGGCCGGGGGCCGGGGAGCTGTTTTTT.